Listed below are T cell receptor beta chains from one sample, sequenced in a study of control samples from healthy donors and cancer patients. Measured with immunoSEQ multiplex PCR; TCRdb has only the in-frame clones, and not every one. In the table there are around 170,000 clones, around 90% of which are singletons. The material sequenced was blood. The receptors were sampled from a man aged 30 to 39 in good health. Both conserved end residues are part of each CDR3. A D gene is named only where the DNA matches it firmly. Part of the rows lack a size; the others show once, few, many or a class for expanded clones.

d_call: -; v_call: TRBV7-9; clone_size: -; j_call: TRBJ1-5; cdr3_length: 13; cdr3_aa: CASSLSGNQPQHF; cdr3_nt: TGTGCCAGCAGCTTATCCGGAAATCAGCCCCAGCATTTT
d_call: -; v_call: TRBV3-1/TRBV3-2; clone_size: -; j_call: TRBJ1-5; cdr3_length: 14; cdr3_aa: CASSPQGSNQPQHF; cdr3_nt: TGTGCCAGCAGCCCCCAGGGTAGCAATCAGCCCCAGCATTTT
d_call: TRBD1; v_call: TRBV7-8; clone_size: -; j_call: TRBJ1-6; cdr3_length: 14; cdr3_aa: CASTKDREESPLHF; cdr3_nt: TGTGCCAGCACCAAGGACAGGGAAGAGTCACCCCTCCACTTT
d_call: -; v_call: TRBV27; clone_size: -; j_call: TRBJ2-6; cdr3_length: 14; cdr3_aa: CASSLVAGANVLTF; cdr3_nt: TGTGCCAGCAGCCTGGTAGCCGGGGCCAACGTCCTGACTTTC
d_call: -; v_call: TRBV10-3; clone_size: few; j_call: TRBJ1-5; cdr3_length: 14; cdr3_aa: CAISETGSNQPQHF; cdr3_nt: TGTGCCATCAGTGAGACAGGGAGCAATCAGCCCCAGCATTTT
d_call: TRBD1; v_call: TRBV5-6; clone_size: -; j_call: TRBJ2-1; cdr3_length: 14; cdr3_aa: CASTQIWTGSEQFF; cdr3_nt: TGTGCCAGCACCCAGATTTGGACAGGGAGTGAGCAGTTCTTC
d_call: -; v_call: TRBV5-1; clone_size: once; j_call: TRBJ1-5; cdr3_length: 15; cdr3_aa: CASSPNPGGTGPQHF; cdr3_nt: TGCGCCAGCAGCCCTAACCCGGGGGGCACGGGGCCCCAGCATTTT
d_call: -; v_call: TRBV6-2/TRBV6-3; clone_size: -; j_call: TRBJ2-3; cdr3_length: 14; cdr3_aa: CASSLGLSRDTQYF; cdr3_nt: TGTGCCAGCAGTTTAGGACTGTCCCGAGATACGCAGTATTTT
d_call: -; v_call: TRBV27; clone_size: -; j_call: TRBJ1-1; cdr3_length: 14; cdr3_aa: CASSSPTGNTEAFF; cdr3_nt: TGTGCCAGCAGTTCCCCGACAGGGAACACTGAAGCTTTCTTT
d_call: -; v_call: TRBV27; clone_size: -; j_call: TRBJ2-7; cdr3_length: 11; cdr3_aa: CASSSSYEQYF; cdr3_nt: -
d_call: -; v_call: TRBV2; clone_size: -; j_call: TRBJ1-6; cdr3_length: 14; cdr3_aa: CASGVDRFGSPLHF; cdr3_nt: TGTGCCAGCGGGGTTGACAGGTTCGGTTCACCCCTCCACTTT
d_call: -; v_call: TRBV5-3; clone_size: -; j_call: TRBJ1-1; cdr3_length: 13; cdr3_aa: CARSLLFGSKAFF; cdr3_nt: TGTGCCAGAAGCTTGTTGTTCGGCAGCAAAGCTTTCTTT
d_call: -; v_call: TRBV5-4; clone_size: -; j_call: TRBJ2-4; cdr3_length: 14; cdr3_aa: CASSSSGAKNIQYF; cdr3_nt: TGTGCCAGCAGCTCTTCGGGGGCCAAAAACATTCAGTACTTC
d_call: -; v_call: TRBV5-1; clone_size: -; j_call: TRBJ1-2; cdr3_length: 12; cdr3_aa: CASREENYGYTF; cdr3_nt: TGCGCCAGCAGAGAGGAGAACTATGGCTACACCTTC
d_call: -; v_call: TRBV5-4; clone_size: -; j_call: TRBJ2-1; cdr3_length: 13; cdr3_aa: CASSLVTYNEQFF; cdr3_nt: TGTGCCAGCAGCTTGGTAACCTACAATGAGCAGTTCTTC
d_call: -; v_call: TRBV5-1; clone_size: -; j_call: TRBJ2-7; cdr3_length: 12; cdr3_aa: CASSLMYYEQYF; cdr3_nt: TGCGCCAGCAGCTTGATGTACTACGAGCAGTACTTC
d_call: -; v_call: TRBV28; clone_size: -; j_call: TRBJ1-2; cdr3_length: 16; cdr3_aa: CASSPQVGGKDYGYTF; cdr3_nt: TGTGCCAGCAGTCCGCAAGTGGGGGGGAAGGACTATGGCTACACCTTC
d_call: -; v_call: TRBV30; clone_size: -; j_call: TRBJ1-3; cdr3_length: 13; cdr3_aa: CAWSAAGGNTIYF; cdr3_nt: TGTGCCTGGAGTGCGGCAGGCGGAAACACCATATATTTT
d_call: TRBD1; v_call: TRBV27; clone_size: -; j_call: TRBJ2-3; cdr3_length: 16; cdr3_aa: CASRPGGLSFVDTQYF; cdr3_nt: TGTGCCAGCAGACCAGGGGGTCTAAGCTTCGTGGATACGCAGTATTTT
d_call: -; v_call: TRBV9; clone_size: -; j_call: TRBJ1-1; cdr3_length: 16; cdr3_aa: CASSAPGSRVDTEAFF; cdr3_nt: TGTGCCAGCAGCGCCCCGGGTAGCCGAGTAGACACTGAAGCTTTCTTT
d_call: -; v_call: TRBV28; clone_size: once; j_call: TRBJ2-7; cdr3_length: 14; cdr3_aa: CASSYLGGGYEQYF; cdr3_nt: TGTGCCAGCAGTTATTTGGGAGGGGGCTACGAGCAGTACTTC
d_call: -; v_call: TRBV3-1/TRBV3-2; clone_size: -; j_call: TRBJ2-7; cdr3_length: 12; cdr3_aa: CASSQARNEQYF; cdr3_nt: TGTGCCAGCAGCCAAGCTCGGAACGAGCAGTACTTC
d_call: -; v_call: TRBV10-3; clone_size: -; j_call: TRBJ2-3; cdr3_length: 14; cdr3_aa: CAISESRVGDTQYF; cdr3_nt: TGTGCCATCAGTGAGTCGAGGGTGGGAGATACGCAGTATTTT
d_call: TRBD2; v_call: TRBV9; clone_size: -; j_call: TRBJ2-3; cdr3_length: 15; cdr3_aa: CASSPGLAGVDTQYF; cdr3_nt: TGTGCCAGCAGCCCCGGACTAGCGGGAGTAGATACGCAGTATTTT
d_call: TRBD1; v_call: TRBV18; clone_size: -; j_call: TRBJ1-2; cdr3_length: 13; cdr3_aa: CASSPGQDYGYTF; cdr3_nt: TGTGCCAGCTCACCGGGACAGGACTATGGCTACACCTTC
d_call: -; v_call: TRBV18; clone_size: -; j_call: TRBJ1-1; cdr3_length: 13; cdr3_aa: CASSPQEGTEAFF; cdr3_nt: TGTGCCAGCTCACCACAGGAGGGCACTGAAGCTTTCTTT
d_call: -; v_call: TRBV5-5; clone_size: -; j_call: TRBJ2-6; cdr3_length: 16; cdr3_aa: CASSPIQASGANVLTF; cdr3_nt: TGTGCCAGCAGCCCGATACAGGCTTCTGGGGCCAACGTCCTGACTTTC